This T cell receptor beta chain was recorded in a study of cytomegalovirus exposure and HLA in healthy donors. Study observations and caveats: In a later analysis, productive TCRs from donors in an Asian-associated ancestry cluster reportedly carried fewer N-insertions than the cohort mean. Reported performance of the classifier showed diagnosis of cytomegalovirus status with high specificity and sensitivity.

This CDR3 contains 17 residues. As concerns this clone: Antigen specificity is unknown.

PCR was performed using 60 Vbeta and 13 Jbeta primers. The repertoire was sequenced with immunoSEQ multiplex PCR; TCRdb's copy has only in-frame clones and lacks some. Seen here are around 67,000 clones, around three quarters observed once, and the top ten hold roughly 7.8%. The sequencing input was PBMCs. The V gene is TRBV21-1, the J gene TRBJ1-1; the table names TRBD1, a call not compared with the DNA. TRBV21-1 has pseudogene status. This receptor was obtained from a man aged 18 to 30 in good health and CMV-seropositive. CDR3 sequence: CASSKELKQGSMTEAFF. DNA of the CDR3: TGTGCCAGCAGCAAGGAACTAAAACAGGGCTCCATGACTGAAGCTTTCTTT.